The next 13 T cell receptor beta chains were all read from a single sample in a study of blood T cell repertoires in COVID-19. TCRdb's table, derived via immunoSEQ multiplex PCR, lists solely in-frame clones and lacks some. Of approximately 150,000 clones listed, roughly 87% were seen once; the top ten hold about 8.4%. Sequences were obtained from peripheral blood. These receptors were obtained from a woman aged 70-85 years with acute or convalescent COVID-19.

The rearrangement uses TRBV27 and TRBJ1-6; D ambiguous. The V end lost 4 bases, the J end lost 0 bases, and 16 bases lay between the germline ends. The CDR3 is made up of 18 amino acids. Germline V gene lookup returns CDR1 MNHEY and CDR2 SMNVEV (reference sequence). CDR3 DNA: TGTGCCAGCAGTTCCTCTCTTAGTTGGAGCTCCTATAATTCACCCCTCCACTTT. It is translated as CASSSSLSWSSYNSPLHF.

The chain joins TRBV7-9 to TRBJ1-4; TRBD1 matches at 7 bases. The germline gives CDR1 SEHNR, CDR2 FQNEAQ (reference sequence). V was clipped by 2 bases and J by 4 bases; unmatched bases: 7. The CDR3 spans 16 residues. The CDR3 region has the DNA TGTGCCAGCAGCTTAATGGGACAGACTTTTAATGAAAAACTGTTTTTT. Translation gives CASSLMGQTFNEKLFF.

This chain uses TRBV5-6 with TRBJ1-2; no firm D call. There are 13 residues in the CDR3. Germline CDR1 is SGHDT and CDR2 is YYEEEE. Trimming cost V 4 bases and J 7 bases, with 14 bases left between them. CDR3: CASSRAAGGGYTF. The CDR3 DNA follows: TGTGCCAGCAGCCGAGCCGCGGGCGGTGGCTACACCTTC.

The rearrangement links TRBV6-1 to TRBJ2-3; D may be TRBD1 (6 bases). V gave up 2 bases and J gave up 3 bases, with 15 bases separating them. Germline CDR1 MNHNS, CDR2 SASEGT. There are 16 residues in the CDR3. Here the CDR3 DNA reads TGTGCCAGCAGTGAACCTGGCAGGGGTGTTACAGATACGCAGTATTTT. It encodes CASSEPGRGVTDTQYF.

A few counts support this clone. This chain connects TRBV28 to TRBJ1-5; TRBD1 agrees at 7 bases. The CDR3 loop spans 18 amino acids. CDR1 and CDR2 from the germline V gene are MDHEN and SYDVKM. V lost 2 bases, J lost 0 bases, and 10 bases stayed unmatched. The DNA of the CDR3 is TGTGCCAGCAGTTTAAGGCCAGGGGGACGACATAGCAATCAGCCCCAGCATTTT. Translated, it gives CASSLRPGGRHSNQPQHF.

As DNA, the CDR3 is TGTGCCAGCAGCCGCCAGGGTGGAGAAGCTTTCTTT. It codes for CASSRQGGEAFF. The V gene is TRBV3-1 (or the pseudogene TRBV3-2), the J gene TRBJ1-1; possibly TRBD1 for D (5 bases). The V end lost 4 bases, the J end lost 8 bases, and 11 bases lay between the germline ends. Germline V gene data show CDR1 as LGHDT and CDR2 as YNNKEL (reference sequence). This CDR3 contains 12 residues.

This chain links TRBV28 with TRBJ2-2; D uncertain. Germline V gene lookup returns CDR1 MDHEN and CDR2 SYDVKM. This CDR3 region has 15 residues. V lost 3 bases, J lost 1 base, and 9 bases lay in between. The chain's CDR3 is CASSLYRRNTGELFF. CDR3 nucleotide sequence: TGTGCCAGCAGTTTGTACAGAAGGAACACCGGGGAGCTGTTTTTT.

Only one count was recorded for this clone. V gene TRBV6-2 or TRBV6-3 combines with J gene TRBJ2-1; 13 bases are a match to TRBD2. This CDR3 has 18 amino acids. V shed 6 bases and J 3 bases; nucleotides not matched to a gene: 11. CDR1 is MNHEY, CDR2 SVGEGT, per germline. CDR3 protein: CASSPGLAGVNFYNEQFF. The CDR3 DNA reads as TGTGCCAGCAGCCCCGGACTAGCGGGAGTAAATTTCTACAATGAGCAGTTCTTC.

The V call is TRBV19, the J call TRBJ2-7, with D possibly TRBD1 on 6 matching bases. V dropped 3 bases and J dropped 5 bases, with 14 bases sitting between them. This CDR3 is 14 amino acids long. In germline, CDR1 is LNHDA, CDR2 SQIVND (reference sequence). The CDR3 here is CASSMGHLSDEQYF. CDR3 nucleotides: TGTGCCAGTAGTATGGGACATCTGAGCGACGAGCAGTACTTC. Drawing the rest from reference TRBV19 and TRBJ2-7, the complete variable domain is DGGITQSPKYLFRKEGQNVTLSCEQNLNHDAMYWYRQDPGQGLRLIYYSQIVNDFQKGDIAEGYSVSREKKESFPLTVTSAQKNPTAFYLCASSMGHLSDEQYFGPGTRLTVT.

The CDR3 sequence: CASSQDWTGGTETQYF. CDR3 DNA: TGCGCCAGCAGCCAAGATTGGACAGGGGGTACAGAGACCCAGTACTTC. The V call is TRBV4-3, the J call TRBJ2-5, with 10 positions matching TRBD1. The J segment lost 4 bases and the V segment lost 0 bases, leaving 5 bases of the junction unmatched. Looked up from germline, CDR1 is LGHNA and CDR2 is YSLEER. The CDR3 runs 16 residues.

This chain uses TRBV6-1 with TRBJ1-2, with TRBD1 identical over 8 bases. The CDR3 loop spans 18 amino acids. The junction had 15 bases not matched to a gene; V was cut back by 3 bases and J by 3 bases. Germline V lookup: CDR1 MNHNS, CDR2 SASEGT. CDR3 bases: TGTGCCAGCAGTGACGGTCGAAGACTGGACAGGGAGGACTATGGCTACACCTTC. It is translated as CASSDGRRLDREDYGYTF.

Turning to this clone: The junction does not match germline at one end; this may be a read error. This chain links TRBV7-2 with TRBJ1-1, with D possibly TRBD1 on 6 matching bases. In germline, CDR1 is SGHTA, CDR2 FQGNSA. The CDR3 consists of 13 residues. The CDR3 DNA follows: TGTGCCGGCAGCTTAGACAGGCACACTGAAGCTTTCTTT. It codes for CAGSLDRHTEAFF.

V is TRBV7-9 and J is TRBJ2-1; 7 bases fit TRBD2. Looked up from germline, CDR1 is SEHNR and CDR2 is FQNEAQ (reference sequence). The CDR3 is made up of 16 amino acids. V gave up 5 bases and J gave up 1 base; unmatched junction bases: 8. CDR3 nucleotide sequence: TGTGCCAGCAGCCCAATTCTAGCGGCTTCCTACAATGAGCAGTTCTTC. Protein product: CASSPILAASYNEQFF.